This TCR beta chain was recorded in a study of T cells after yellow fever vaccination. Study-wide background: Fractions low in cell number were prepared with SMART-Seq v4 Ultra Low Input.

Germline V gene lookup returns CDR1 MNHNS and CDR2 SASEGT. The V end was cut by 2 bases, the J end by 8 bases, with 28 bases between. The CDR3 extends over 18 amino acids. This clonotype has just a few counts. The antigen is undetermined. UMIs were added to TCR cDNA along with a universal primer site when it was made by 5'RACE template switching. TCRdb processed the 5' RACE reads anew with MiXCR; each CDR3 protein has one entry. The data show 68,000 or so distinct CDR3 sequences, approximately 8% seen once. Overall study results and limits: Only a minor proportion of clonotypes was detected across both CD4 and CD8 compartments. Booster samples showed a return of most primary-vaccination clones (roughly 96% CD4, approximately 90% CD8).

The specimen comprised CD8+ T cells sorted from PBMCs, sampled 15 days after the yellow fever booster vaccination. V and J are TRBV6-1 and TRBJ2-7, with a weak D call TRBD1 (7 bases). The receptor comes from a man aged 25-40 years who received the YFV17D yellow fever vaccine. The CDR3 nucleotides are TGTGCCAGCAGTGAAAGGGGGCGCAACCGGGACTTGGCGGGGAAGCAGTACTTC. This codes for CASSERGRNRDLAGKQYF.